A single sample is the source of the 16 T cell receptor beta chains below, sequenced in a study of cytomegalovirus exposure and HLA in healthy donors. The table came from immunoSEQ multiplex PCR; TCRdb's copy has only in-frame clones and leaves some out. Of fewer than 200,000 clones listed, approximately 86% were seen once; the top ten hold approximately 2.6%. The sequencing input was PBMCs. These receptors were taken from a man aged 18 to 29 in good health and CMV-seropositive.

V usage is TRBV5-1 and J usage is TRBJ2-1, with TRBD1 matching over 7 bases. This CDR3 region has 13 residues. V lost 0 bases and J lost 8; bases outside the gene matches: 2. The germline CDR1 and CDR2 sequences are SGHRS and YFSETQ. CDR3 residues: CASSLDRGDEQFF. CDR3 nucleotide sequence: TGCGCCAGCAGCTTGGACAGGGGCGATGAGCAGTTCTTC.

The rearrangement links TRBV2 to TRBJ1-1; TRBD1 matches 8 bases. Germline V gene sequence: CDR1 SNHLY, CDR2 FYNNEI. The trim removed 6 bases at V and 0 bases at J, leaving 9 bases unmatched. The CDR3 totals 16 residues. The CDR3 bases are TGTGCCAGCAGGGGCCCAGGGGGCGGAATGAACACTGAAGCTTTCTTT. Encoded protein: CASRGPGGGMNTEAFF.

The chain recombines TRBV4-1 with TRBJ2-7; D gene unclear. CDR3 size: 12 residues. Trimming shortened V by 0 bases and J by 6 bases, and 6 bases separated the two germline ends. In germline, CDR1 is MGHRA, CDR2 YSYEKL. This chain's CDR3 is CASSQDRGEQYF. In DNA, the CDR3 is TGCGCCAGCAGCCAAGACAGAGGCGAGCAGTACTTC.

This clone appeared a few times. This sequence joins TRBV15 and TRBJ1-1; D remains unclear. V gave up 0 bases and J gave up 5 bases, with 7 bases separating them. From germline, CDR1 is LNHNV and CDR2 YYDKDF (reference sequence). The CDR3 contains 13 residues. CDR3 nucleotides: TGTGCCACCAGCAGAGATTTCAGGACTGAAGCTTTCTTT. Its translation: CATSRDFRTEAFF.

This rearrangement joins TRBV5-1 to TRBJ2-5, with D tentatively TRBD1 (7 bases). Trimming stripped 2 bases from V and 2 bases from J, with 10 bases between. Germline CDR1 reads SGHRS; CDR2 reads YFSETQ. The CDR3 is 14 residues long. The CDR3 DNA reads TGCGCCAGCAGCTTTGCGGGACAGCAAGAGACCCAGTACTTC. Translating it yields CASSFAGQQETQYF.

This rearrangement joins TRBV27 to TRBJ2-7, with 9 bases aligning to TRBD2. The CDR3 loop spans 15 amino acids. The germline V gene encodes CDR1 MNHEY and CDR2 SMNVEV (reference sequence). Trimming removed 5 bases from V and 2 bases from J; junction bases left unmatched: 7. The CDR3: CASSPRLAAPYEQYF. DNA for the CDR3: TGTGCCAGCAGTCCGCGACTAGCGGCCCCCTACGAGCAGTACTTC.

V and J are TRBV7-9 and TRBJ1-2; D is ambiguous. Germline V lookup: CDR1 SEHNR, CDR2 FQNEAQ (reference sequence). The CDR3 extends over 17 amino acids. V lost 4 bases and J 2 bases, leaving 20 bases between the germline ends. The CDR3 loop reads CASSSNRGEAANYGYTF. DNA for the CDR3: TGTGCCAGCAGCTCTAATCGGGGAGAGGCAGCGAACTATGGCTACACCTTC.

V and J are TRBV5-6 and TRBJ1-4, with D unresolved. The germline CDR1 and CDR2 sequences are SGHDT and YYEEEE. The V and J ends lost 3 bases and 4 bases respectively, with 10 bases between them. This CDR3 comprises 14 residues. CDR3 amino acids: CASSSSGYNEKLFF. In nucleotides, the CDR3 is TGTGCCAGCAGCTCTTCGGGATATAATGAAAAACTGTTTTTT.

The chain employs TRBV4-3 and TRBJ2-7, with 9 bases fitting TRBD1. This CDR3 is built from 15 residues. Germline V gene sequence: CDR1 LGHNA, CDR2 YSLEER. V lost 0 bases, J lost 2 bases, and 2 bases stayed unmatched. CDR3 amino acids: CASSQDRTGAYEQYF. For the CDR3, the DNA is TGCGCCAGCAGCCAAGACAGGACAGGGGCCTACGAGCAGTACTTC.

A single count supports this clone. The chain joins TRBV5-4 to TRBJ2-5; the match to TRBD2 covers 12 bases. The CDR3 has 15 amino acids. Germline-derived CDR1 and CDR2 are SGHNT and YYREEE (reference sequence). V was clipped by 4 bases and J by 5 bases; unmatched bases: 6. The CDR3 spells CASSSPSGGAETQYF. The CDR3 nucleotides are TGTGCCAGCAGCAGCCCTAGCGGGGGGGCGGAGACCCAGTACTTC.

J is TRBJ1-5 and V is TRBV28; the match to TRBD1 covers 10 bases. The CDR3 extends over 16 amino acids. J gave up 7 bases and V 5 bases, and 11 bases lay outside the gene matches. Germline assignment: CDR1 MDHEN and CDR2 SYDVKM. The CDR3 region has the DNA TGTGCCAGCAGTCCAGAACGGACAGGGGGTGGACAGCCCCAGCATTTT. Translating gives CASSPERTGGGQPQHF.

This clone was detected once. J is TRBJ2-2 and V is TRBV6-1; TRBD1 agrees at 9 bases. Germline values: CDR1 MNHNS, CDR2 SASEGT. The junction had 6 bases not matched to a gene; V was cut back by 3 bases and J by 4 bases. The CDR3 sequence is 16 residues long. CDR3 loop: CASSDPTGGITGELFF. The CDR3 bases are TGTGCCAGCAGTGATCCCACAGGGGGCATCACCGGGGAGCTGTTTTTT.

The V and J genes are TRBV4-1 and TRBJ1-1; TRBD1 might be the D (6 bases). The CDR3 contains 14 residues. Germline V gives CDR1 MGHRA, CDR2 YSYEKL. Between the trimmed V and J ends, which lost 5 bases and 4 bases, there was a span of 14 bases. CDR3 sequence: CASSFRTGPTEAFF. The CDR3 DNA reads TGCGCCAGCAGCTTCAGAACAGGGCCCACTGAAGCTTTCTTT.

This clone was seen only once. V usage is TRBV7-2 and J usage is TRBJ1-2, with TRBD1 matching over 9 bases. The germline V gene encodes CDR1 SGHTA and CDR2 FQGNSA. The CDR3 has 14 amino acids. J lost 2 bases, V lost 5 bases, and 3 bases had no gene match. The CDR3 sequence is CASSAGTGNYGYTF. In DNA form, the CDR3 reads TGTGCCAGCAGCGCCGGGACAGGGAACTATGGCTACACCTTC.

J is TRBJ1-2 and V is TRBV28, with D possibly matching TRBD1 (5 bases). V dropped 6 bases and J dropped 4 bases, with 12 bases sitting between them. Looked up from germline, CDR1 is MDHEN and CDR2 is SYDVKM. The CDR3 runs to 13 residues. The CDR3: CASRLTVLYGYTF. CDR3 nucleotide sequence: TGTGCCAGCAGACTGACAGTCCTCTATGGCTACACCTTC.

The chain couples TRBV5-4 to TRBJ2-2, with D tentatively TRBD1 (5 bases). Per the germline V gene, CDR1 is SGHNT and CDR2 is YYREEE (reference sequence). There are 14 residues in the CDR3. The germline V and J ends were trimmed by 4 bases and 5 bases, with 12 bases remaining between them. The CDR3 loop reads CASSQPTVTGELFF. The CDR3 DNA follows: TGTGCCAGCAGCCAACCGACAGTTACCGGGGAGCTGTTTTTT.